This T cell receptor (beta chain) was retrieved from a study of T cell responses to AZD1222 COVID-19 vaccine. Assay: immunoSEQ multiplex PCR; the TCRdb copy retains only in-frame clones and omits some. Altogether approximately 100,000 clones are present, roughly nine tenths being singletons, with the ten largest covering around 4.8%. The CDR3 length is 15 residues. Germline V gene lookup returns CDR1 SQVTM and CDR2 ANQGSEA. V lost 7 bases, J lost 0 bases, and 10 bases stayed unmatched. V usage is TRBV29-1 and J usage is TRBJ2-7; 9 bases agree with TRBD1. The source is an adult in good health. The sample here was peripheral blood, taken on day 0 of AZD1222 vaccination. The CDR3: CSGQDTTGGSYEQYF. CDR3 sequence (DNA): TGCAGCGGACAAGATACGACAGGGGGCTCCTACGAGCAGTACTTC.